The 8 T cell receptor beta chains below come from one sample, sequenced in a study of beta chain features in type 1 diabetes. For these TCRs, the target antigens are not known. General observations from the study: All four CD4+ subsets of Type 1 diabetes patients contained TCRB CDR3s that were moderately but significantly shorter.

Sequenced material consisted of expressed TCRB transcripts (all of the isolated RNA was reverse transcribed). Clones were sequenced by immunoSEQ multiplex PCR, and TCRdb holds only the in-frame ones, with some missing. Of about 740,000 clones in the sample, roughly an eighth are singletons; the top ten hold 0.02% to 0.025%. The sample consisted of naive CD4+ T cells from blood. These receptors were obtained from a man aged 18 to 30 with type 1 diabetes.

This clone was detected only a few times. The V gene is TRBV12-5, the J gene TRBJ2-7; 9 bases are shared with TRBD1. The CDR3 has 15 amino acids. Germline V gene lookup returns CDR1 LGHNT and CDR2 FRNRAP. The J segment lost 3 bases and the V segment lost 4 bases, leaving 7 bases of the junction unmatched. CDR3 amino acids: CASGYAGQGIYEQYF. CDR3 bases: TGTGCTAGTGGTTACGCGGGACAGGGAATCTACGAGCAGTACTTC. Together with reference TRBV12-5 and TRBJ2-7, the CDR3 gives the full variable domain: DARVTQTPRHKVTEMGQEVTMRCQPILGHNTVFWYRQTMMQGLELLAYFRNRAPLDDSGMPKDRFSAEMPDATLATLKIQPSEPRDSAVYFCASGYAGQGIYEQYFGPGTRLTVT.

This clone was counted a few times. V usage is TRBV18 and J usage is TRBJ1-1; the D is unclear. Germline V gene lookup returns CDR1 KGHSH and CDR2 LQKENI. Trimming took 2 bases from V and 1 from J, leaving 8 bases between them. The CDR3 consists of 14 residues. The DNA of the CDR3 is TGTGCCAGCTCACCAGAGGCAGGGAACACTGAAGCTTTCTTT. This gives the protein CASSPEAGNTEAFF.

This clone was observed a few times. In nucleotides, the CDR3 is TGCAGCGTTGAGGCGCAGGGTGGGCGTGAAAAACTGTTTTTT. This translates into CSVEAQGGREKLFF. The chain is built from TRBV29-1 and TRBJ1-4; TRBD1 is a possible D gene (5 bases). This CDR3 is built from 14 residues. Germline assignment: CDR1 SQVTM and CDR2 ANQGSEA. V lost 3 bases and J 7 bases, leaving 15 bases between the germline ends. The variable domain in full, completed from reference TRBV29-1 and TRBJ1-4, reads SAVISQKPSRDICQRGTSLTIQCQVDSQVTMMFWYRQQPGQSLTLIATANQGSEATYESGFVIDKFPISRPNLTFSTLTVSNMSPEDSSIYLCSVEAQGGREKLFFGSGTQLSVL.

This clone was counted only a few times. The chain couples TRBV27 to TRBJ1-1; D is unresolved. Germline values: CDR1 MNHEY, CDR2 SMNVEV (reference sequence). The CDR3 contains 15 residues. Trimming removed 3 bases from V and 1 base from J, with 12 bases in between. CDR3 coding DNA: TGTGCCAGCAGTTTCTCGCGTCTAAGGAACACTGAAGCTTTCTTT. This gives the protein CASSFSRLRNTEAFF.

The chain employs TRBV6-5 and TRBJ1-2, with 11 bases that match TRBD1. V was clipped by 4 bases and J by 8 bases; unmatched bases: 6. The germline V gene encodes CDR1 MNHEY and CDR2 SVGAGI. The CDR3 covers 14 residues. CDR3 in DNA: TGTGCCAGCAGTTCCCCGGGACAGGGGGTAGGCTACACCTTC. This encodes CASSSPGQGVGYTF.

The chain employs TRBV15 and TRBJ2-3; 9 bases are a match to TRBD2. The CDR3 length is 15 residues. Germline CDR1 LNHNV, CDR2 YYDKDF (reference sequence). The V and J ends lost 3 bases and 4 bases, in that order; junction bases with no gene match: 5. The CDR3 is CATSSRGGAADTQYF. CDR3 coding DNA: TGTGCCACCAGCAGTCGCGGGGGGGCCGCAGATACGCAGTATTTT.

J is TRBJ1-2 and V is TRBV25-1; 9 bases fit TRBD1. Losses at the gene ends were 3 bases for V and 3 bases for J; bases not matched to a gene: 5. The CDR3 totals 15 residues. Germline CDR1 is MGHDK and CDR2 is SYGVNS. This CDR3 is CASSDPGQGDYGYTF. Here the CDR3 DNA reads TGTGCCAGCAGTGATCCGGGACAGGGTGACTATGGCTACACCTTC.

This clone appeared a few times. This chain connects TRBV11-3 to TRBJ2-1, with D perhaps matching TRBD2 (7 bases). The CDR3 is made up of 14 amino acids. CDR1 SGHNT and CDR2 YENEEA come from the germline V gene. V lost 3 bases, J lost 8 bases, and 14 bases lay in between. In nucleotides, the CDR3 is TGTGCCAGCAGCTTGAACCGGGGGGCTCATGAGCAGTTCTTC. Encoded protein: CASSLNRGAHEQFF.